This TCR beta chain was captured by sequencing in a study of T cell responses to AZD1222 COVID-19 vaccine. Study-wide points: The CD4 TCRs associated with vaccination extended across spike and predominated at 160-218 and 743-854. There were mostly white British donors and more females than males, and clonal diversity was possibly underestimated.

The CDR3 loop spans 14 amino acids. With 2 bases clipped from V and 1 base from J, the junction kept 2 bases outside the gene matches. In germline, CDR1 is MNHEY, CDR2 SMNVEV (reference sequence). For this clone: Its antigen is undetermined.

TCRdb's copy holds only in-frame clones and misses some; the assay was immunoSEQ multiplex PCR. The top ten hold around 12% of the sample, which has roughly 130,000 clones, 86% seen once. The receptor's source is an adult in good health. The rearrangement uses TRBV27 and TRBJ2-7, with 7 bases that match TRBD1. This specimen was peripheral blood, taken on day 0 of AZD1222 vaccination. This CDR3 reads CASSLNRGSYEQYF. The CDR3 DNA sequence: TGTGCCAGCAGTTTAAACAGGGGTTCCTACGAGCAGTACTTC.